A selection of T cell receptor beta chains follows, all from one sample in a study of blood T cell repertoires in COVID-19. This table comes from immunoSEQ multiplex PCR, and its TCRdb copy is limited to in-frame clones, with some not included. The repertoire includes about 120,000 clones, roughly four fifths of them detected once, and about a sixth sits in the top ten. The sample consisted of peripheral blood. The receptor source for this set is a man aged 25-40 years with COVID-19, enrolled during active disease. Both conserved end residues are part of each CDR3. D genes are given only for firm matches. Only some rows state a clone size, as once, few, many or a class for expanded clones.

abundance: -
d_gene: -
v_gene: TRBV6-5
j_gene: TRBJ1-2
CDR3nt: TGTGCCAGCAGTCATTCAGAGGTTCTGAGCGGTGGCTACACCTTC
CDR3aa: CASSHSEVLSGGYTF

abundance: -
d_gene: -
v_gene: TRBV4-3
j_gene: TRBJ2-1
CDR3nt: TGCGCCAGCAGCCAAGATGATCGGGTTTACAATGAGCAGTTCTTC
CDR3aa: CASSQDDRVYNEQFF

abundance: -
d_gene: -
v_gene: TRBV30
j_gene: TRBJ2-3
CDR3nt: TGTGCCTGGAGGAGGGAGGGGGCAGATACGCAGTATTTT
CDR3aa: CAWRREGADTQYF

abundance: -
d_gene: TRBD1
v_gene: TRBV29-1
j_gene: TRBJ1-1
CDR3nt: TGCAGCGTCACCGACAGGGGGCGCGGCACTGAAGCTTTCTTT
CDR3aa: CSVTDRGRGTEAFF

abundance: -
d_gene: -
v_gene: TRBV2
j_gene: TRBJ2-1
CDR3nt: TGTGCCAGCAGTTTGGAGACCCGCGGATTTCAGTTCTTC
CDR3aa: CASSLETRGFQFF

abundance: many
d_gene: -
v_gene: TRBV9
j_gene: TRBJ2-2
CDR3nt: TGTGCCAGCAGCCCCACCCCCCCAGGGAACACCGGGGAGCTGTTTTTT
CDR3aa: CASSPTPPGNTGELFF

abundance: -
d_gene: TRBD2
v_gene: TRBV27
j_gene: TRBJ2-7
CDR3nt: TGTGCCAGCAGTCCCGGACTAGCGGGTACCTACGAGCAGTACTTC
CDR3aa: CASSPGLAGTYEQYF

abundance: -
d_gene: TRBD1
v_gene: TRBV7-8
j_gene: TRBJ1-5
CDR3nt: TGTGCCAGCAGCTCAGGCGACAGGGGCTTCTGGGGGCCCCAGCATTTT
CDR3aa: CASSSGDRGFWGPQHF

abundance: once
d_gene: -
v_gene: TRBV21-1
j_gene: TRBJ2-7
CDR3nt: TGTGCCAGCAGCAAACAGGACAGGGGATACGACTACGAGCAGTACTTC
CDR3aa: CASSKQDRGYDYEQYF

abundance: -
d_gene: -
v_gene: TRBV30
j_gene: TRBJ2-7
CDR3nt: TGTGCCTGGAGTCGAACGGGCTCCTACGAGCAGTACTTC
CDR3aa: CAWSRTGSYEQYF

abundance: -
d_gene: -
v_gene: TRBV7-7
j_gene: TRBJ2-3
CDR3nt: TGTGCCAGCAGCTTATCGGAGGCAGATACGCAGTATTTT
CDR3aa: CASSLSEADTQYF

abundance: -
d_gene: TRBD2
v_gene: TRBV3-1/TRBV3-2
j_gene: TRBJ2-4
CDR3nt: TGTGCCAGCAGCCAAGTGAATAGCGGGAGTCCTGATCGGTTC
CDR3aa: CASSQVNSGSPDRF

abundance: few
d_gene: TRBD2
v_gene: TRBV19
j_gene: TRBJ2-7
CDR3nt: TGTGCCAGTAGTATAGTAAGCGGGGCGACCTACGAGCAGTACTTC
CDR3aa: CASSIVSGATYEQYF

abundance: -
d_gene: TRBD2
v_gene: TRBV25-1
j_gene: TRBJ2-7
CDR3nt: TGTGCCAGCAGTGAATCTAGCGGGACAATTTACGAGCAGTACTTC
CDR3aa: CASSESSGTIYEQYF

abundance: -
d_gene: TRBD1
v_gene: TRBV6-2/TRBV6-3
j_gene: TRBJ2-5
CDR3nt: TGTGCCAGCAGCCCGGGACAGGGAGCCTGGGAGACCCAGTACTTC
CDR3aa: CASSPGQGAWETQYF

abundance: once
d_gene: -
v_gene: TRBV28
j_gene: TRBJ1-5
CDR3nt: TGTGCCAGCAGTTCCACCAGGGGTAGTCAGCCCCAGCATTTT
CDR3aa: CASSSTRGSQPQHF

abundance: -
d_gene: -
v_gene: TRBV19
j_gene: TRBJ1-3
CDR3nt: TGTGCCAGTACCCCCGGGAGCGGCACTGGAAACACCATATATTTT
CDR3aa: CASTPGSGTGNTIYF

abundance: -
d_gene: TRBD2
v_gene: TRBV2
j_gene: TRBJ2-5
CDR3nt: TGTGCCAGCAGTGAAGGGGGACTAGCGGGACCCACCCAAGAGACCCAGTACTTC
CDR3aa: CASSEGGLAGPTQETQYF

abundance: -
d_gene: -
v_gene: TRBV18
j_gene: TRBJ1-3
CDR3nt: TGTGCCAGCTCACCAAACAGGAACTCTGGAAACACCATATATTTT
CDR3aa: CASSPNRNSGNTIYF

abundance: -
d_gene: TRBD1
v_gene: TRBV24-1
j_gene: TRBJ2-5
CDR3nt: TGTGCCACCGAAGGGGACAGGGGAGTGGAGACCCAGTACTTC
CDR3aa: CATEGDRGVETQYF

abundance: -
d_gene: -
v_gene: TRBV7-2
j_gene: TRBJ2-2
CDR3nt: TGTGCCAGCAGCTCGACTAGGGCCGGGGAGCTGTTTTTT
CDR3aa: CASSSTRAGELFF

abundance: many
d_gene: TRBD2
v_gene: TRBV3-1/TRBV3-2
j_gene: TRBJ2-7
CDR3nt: TGTGCCAGCAGCCGGACTAGCGGGAGTATATCCTACGAGCAGTACTTC
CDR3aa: CASSRTSGSISYEQYF

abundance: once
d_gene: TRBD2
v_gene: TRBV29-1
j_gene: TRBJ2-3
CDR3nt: TGCAGCGTTGATAAAGCGGGGGGGCCGGCAGATACGCAGTATTTT
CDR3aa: CSVDKAGGPADTQYF

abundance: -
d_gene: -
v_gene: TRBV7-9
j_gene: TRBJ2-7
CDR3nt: TGTGCCAGCAGCTTGGTTAATGCGGGGCAATTTTACTTC
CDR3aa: CASSLVNAGQFYF

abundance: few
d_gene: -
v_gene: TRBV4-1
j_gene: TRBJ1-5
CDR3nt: TGCGCCAGCAGCCAAGGGTACGGGTATAGCAATCAGCCCCAGCATTTT
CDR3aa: CASSQGYGYSNQPQHF

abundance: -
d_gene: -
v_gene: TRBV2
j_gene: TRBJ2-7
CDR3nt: TGTGCCTCCCGGCAGGGAGGTTACCTGGAGCAGTACTTC
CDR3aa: CASRQGGYLEQYF

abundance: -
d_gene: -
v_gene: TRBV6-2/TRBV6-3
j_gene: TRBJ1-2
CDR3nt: TGTGCCAGCAGTTACTCCTGGGCCCAGGGCTATGGCTACACCTTC
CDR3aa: CASSYSWAQGYGYTF

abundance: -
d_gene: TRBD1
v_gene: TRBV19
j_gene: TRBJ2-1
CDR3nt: TGTGCCAGTAGTATAAGGACAGGGGGATGGGATGAGCAGTTCTTC
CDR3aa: CASSIRTGGWDEQFF

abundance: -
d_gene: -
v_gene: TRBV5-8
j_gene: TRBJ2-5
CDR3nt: TGTGCCAGCAGCTTGCCTGGGGAGCAAGAGACCCAGTACTTC
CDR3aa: CASSLPGEQETQYF

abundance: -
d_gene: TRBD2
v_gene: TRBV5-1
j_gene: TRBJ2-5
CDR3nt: TGCGCCAGCAGCTTAAGGCCGGGACTAGAATATCGAGAGACCCAGTACTTC
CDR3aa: CASSLRPGLEYRETQYF

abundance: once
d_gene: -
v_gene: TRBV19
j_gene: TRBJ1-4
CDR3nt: TGTGCCAGTAGTGGAGTTGAGGGGGACGAAAAACTGTTTTTT
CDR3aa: CASSGVEGDEKLFF

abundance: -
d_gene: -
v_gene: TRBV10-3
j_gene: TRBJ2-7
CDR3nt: TGTGCCATCAGTGAGTCGAGCGCCCGGTACGAGCAGTACTTC
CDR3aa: CAISESSARYEQYF

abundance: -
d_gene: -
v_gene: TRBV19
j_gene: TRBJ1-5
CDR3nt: TGTGCCAGTCGTACAGGGTGGGATCAGCCCCAGCATTTT
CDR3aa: CASRTGWDQPQHF

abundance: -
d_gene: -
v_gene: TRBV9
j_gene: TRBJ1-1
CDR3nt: TGTGCCAGCAGCGTAGACTCTAACACTGAAGCTTTCTTT
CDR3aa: CASSVDSNTEAFF

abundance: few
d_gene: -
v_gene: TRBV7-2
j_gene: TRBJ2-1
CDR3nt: TGTGCCAGCAGCTTAGTAAGCCAGCGTCTCAATGAGCAGTTCTTC
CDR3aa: CASSLVSQRLNEQFF

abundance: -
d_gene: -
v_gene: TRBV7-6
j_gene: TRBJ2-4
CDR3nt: TGTGCCAGCAGCCCTACCTACTCCCGCCGGGCCAAAAACATTCAGTACTTC
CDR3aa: CASSPTYSRRAKNIQYF

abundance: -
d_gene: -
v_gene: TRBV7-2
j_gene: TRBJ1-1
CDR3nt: TGTGCCAGCAGCGCTGGGGGGGGGAACACTGAAGCTTTCTTT
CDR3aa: CASSAGGGNTEAFF

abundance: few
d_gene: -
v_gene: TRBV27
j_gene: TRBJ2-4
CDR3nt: TGTGCCAGCAGTACCAAACAGCTAGCCAAAAACATTCAGTACTTC
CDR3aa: CASSTKQLAKNIQYF

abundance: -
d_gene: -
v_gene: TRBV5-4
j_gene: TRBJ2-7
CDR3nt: TGTGCCAGCAGCTTGGAGTATGGCAGGGGAAGGAACGAGCAGTACTTC
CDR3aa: CASSLEYGRGRNEQYF

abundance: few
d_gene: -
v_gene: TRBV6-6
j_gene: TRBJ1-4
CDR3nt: TGTGCCAGCAGCAGGGACTTTGAAAAACTGTTTTTT
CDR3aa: CASSRDFEKLFF

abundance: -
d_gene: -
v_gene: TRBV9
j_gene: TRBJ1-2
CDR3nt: TGTGCCAGCAGCCCTCCCAGGGTGGACTATGGCTACACCTTC
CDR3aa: CASSPPRVDYGYTF

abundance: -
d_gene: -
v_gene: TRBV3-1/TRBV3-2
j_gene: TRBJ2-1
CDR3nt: TGTGCCAGCAGCCAAGATCGTGACAGATACAATGAGCAGTTCTTC
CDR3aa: CASSQDRDRYNEQFF